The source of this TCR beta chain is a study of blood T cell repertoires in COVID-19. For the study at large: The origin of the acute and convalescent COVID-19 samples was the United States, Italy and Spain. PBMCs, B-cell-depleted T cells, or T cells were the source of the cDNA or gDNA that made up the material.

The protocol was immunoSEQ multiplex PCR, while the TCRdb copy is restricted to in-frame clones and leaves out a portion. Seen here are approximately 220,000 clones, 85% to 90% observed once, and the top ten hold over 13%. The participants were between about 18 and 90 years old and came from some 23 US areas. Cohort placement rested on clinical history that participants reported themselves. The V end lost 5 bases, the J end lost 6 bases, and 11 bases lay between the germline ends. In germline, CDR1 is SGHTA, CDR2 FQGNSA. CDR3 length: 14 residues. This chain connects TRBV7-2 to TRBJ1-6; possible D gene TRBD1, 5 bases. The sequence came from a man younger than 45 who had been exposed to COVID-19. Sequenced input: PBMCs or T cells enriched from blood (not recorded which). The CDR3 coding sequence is TGTGCCAGCAGCCAGGTGCAGGGTAATTCACCCCTCCACTTT. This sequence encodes CASSQVQGNSPLHF.